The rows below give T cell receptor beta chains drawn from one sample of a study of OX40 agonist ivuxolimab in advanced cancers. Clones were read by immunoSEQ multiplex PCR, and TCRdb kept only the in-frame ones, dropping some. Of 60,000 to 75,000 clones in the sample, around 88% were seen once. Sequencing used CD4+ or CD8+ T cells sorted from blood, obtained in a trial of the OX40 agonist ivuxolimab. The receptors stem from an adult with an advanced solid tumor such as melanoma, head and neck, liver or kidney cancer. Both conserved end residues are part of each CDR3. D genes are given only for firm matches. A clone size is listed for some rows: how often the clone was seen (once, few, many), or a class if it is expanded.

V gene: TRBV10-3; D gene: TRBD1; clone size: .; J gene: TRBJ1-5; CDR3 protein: CAISEDGTGSVDQPQHF; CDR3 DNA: TGTGCCATCAGTGAAGATGGGACAGGGTCGGTCGATCAGCCCCAGCATTTT
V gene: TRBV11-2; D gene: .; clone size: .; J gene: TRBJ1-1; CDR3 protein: CASSLRLNTEAFF; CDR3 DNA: TGTGCCAGCAGCTTAAGGCTGAACACTGAAGCTTTCTTT
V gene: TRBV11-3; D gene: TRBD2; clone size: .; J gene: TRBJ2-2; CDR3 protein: CASSQTSGSTGELFF; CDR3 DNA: TGTGCCAGCAGCCAGACTAGCGGGAGCACCGGGGAGCTGTTTTTT
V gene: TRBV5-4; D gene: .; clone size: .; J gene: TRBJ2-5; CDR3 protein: CASSTGETQYF; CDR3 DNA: TGTGCCAGCAGCACGGGGGAGACCCAGTACTTC
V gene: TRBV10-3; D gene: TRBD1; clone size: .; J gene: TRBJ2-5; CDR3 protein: CAISRDRGTETQYF; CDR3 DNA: TGTGCCATCAGCCGGGACAGGGGTACGGAGACCCAGTACTTC
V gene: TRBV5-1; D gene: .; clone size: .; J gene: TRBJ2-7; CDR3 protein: CASSLVPRADSYEQYF; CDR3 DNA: TGCGCCAGCAGCTTGGTACCCCGGGCGGACTCCTACGAGCAGTACTTC
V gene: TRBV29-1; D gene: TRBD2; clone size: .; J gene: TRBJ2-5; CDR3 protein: CSVEAGGVETQYF; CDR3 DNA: TGCAGCGTTGAAGCGGGGGGAGTGGAGACCCAGTACTTC
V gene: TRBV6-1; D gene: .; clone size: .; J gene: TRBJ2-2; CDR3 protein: CASSSMNTGELFF; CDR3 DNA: TGTGCCAGCAGCTCGATGAACACCGGGGAGCTGTTTTTT
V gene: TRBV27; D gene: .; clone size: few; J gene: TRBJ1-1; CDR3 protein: CASSLFGQGNTEAFF; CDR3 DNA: TGTGCCAGCAGTTTATTCGGGCAGGGAAACACTGAAGCTTTCTTT
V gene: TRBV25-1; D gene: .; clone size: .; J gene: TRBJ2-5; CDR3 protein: CAYGVAGAQETQYF; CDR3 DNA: TGTGCCTATGGGGTGGCGGGGGCTCAAGAGACCCAGTACTTC
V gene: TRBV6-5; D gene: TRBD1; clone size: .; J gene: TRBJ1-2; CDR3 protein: CASSSPRQGVYGYTF; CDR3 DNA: TGTGCCAGCAGTTCGCCCCGACAGGGGGTATATGGCTACACCTTC
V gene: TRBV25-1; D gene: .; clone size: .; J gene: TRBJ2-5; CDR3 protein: CASSEEETQYF; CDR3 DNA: TGTGCCAGCAGTGAAGAAGAGACCCAGTACTTC
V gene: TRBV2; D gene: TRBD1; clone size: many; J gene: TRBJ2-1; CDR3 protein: CASSARTGGLEQFF; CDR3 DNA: TGTGCCAGCAGTGCAAGGACAGGGGGCCTTGAGCAGTTCTTC
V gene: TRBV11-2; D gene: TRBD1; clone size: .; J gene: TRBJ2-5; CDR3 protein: CASTLDRGQETQYF; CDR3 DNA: TGTGCCAGCACCCTGGACAGGGGCCAAGAGACCCAGTACTTC
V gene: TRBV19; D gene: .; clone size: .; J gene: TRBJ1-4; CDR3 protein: CATQRRGRNEKLFF; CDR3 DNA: TGTGCCACACAAAGGAGAGGCAGAAATGAAAAACTGTTTTTT
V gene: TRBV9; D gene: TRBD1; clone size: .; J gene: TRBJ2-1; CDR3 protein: CASSVASGTAKSSYNEQFF; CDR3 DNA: TGTGCCAGCAGCGTAGCTTCCGGGACAGCTAAGAGCTCCTACAATGAGCAGTTCTTC
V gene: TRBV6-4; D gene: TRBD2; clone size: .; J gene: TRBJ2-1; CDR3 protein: CASSDSPSGSNEQFF; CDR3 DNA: TGTGCCAGCAGTGACTCGCCTAGCGGGAGTAATGAGCAGTTCTTC
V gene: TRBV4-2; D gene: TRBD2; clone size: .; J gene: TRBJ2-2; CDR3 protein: CASSQGAGTIGELFF; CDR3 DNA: TGTGCCAGCAGCCAAGGGGCAGGGACTATCGGGGAGCTGTTTTTT
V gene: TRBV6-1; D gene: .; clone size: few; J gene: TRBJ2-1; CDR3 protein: CASSEANGRDEQFF; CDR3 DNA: TGTGCCAGCAGTGAAGCGAACGGGCGGGATGAGCAGTTCTTC
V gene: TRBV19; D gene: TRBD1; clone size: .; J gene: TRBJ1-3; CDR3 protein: CASTVGQGGPGNTIYF; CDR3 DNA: TGTGCCAGTACCGTCGGACAGGGAGGACCTGGAAACACCATATATTTT
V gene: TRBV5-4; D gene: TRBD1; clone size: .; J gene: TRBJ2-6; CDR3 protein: CASSARTGSTGANVLTF; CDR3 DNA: TGTGCCAGCAGCGCCCGGACAGGGAGCACTGGGGCCAACGTCCTGACTTTC
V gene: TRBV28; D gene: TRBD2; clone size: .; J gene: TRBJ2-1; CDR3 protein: CASKAGGPPKDEQFF; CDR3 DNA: TGTGCCAGCAAGGCGGGGGGGCCACCAAAAGATGAGCAGTTCTTC
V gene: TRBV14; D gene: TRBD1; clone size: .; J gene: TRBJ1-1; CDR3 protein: CASSQAAGGLNTEAFF; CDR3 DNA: TGTGCCAGCAGCCAAGCCGCAGGGGGACTTAACACTGAAGCTTTCTTT
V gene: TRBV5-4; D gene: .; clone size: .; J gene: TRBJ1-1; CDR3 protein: CASSLGGGANPMVEAFF; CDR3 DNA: TGTGCCAGCAGCTTGGGGGGAGGGGCGAACCCAATGGTTGAAGCTTTCTTT
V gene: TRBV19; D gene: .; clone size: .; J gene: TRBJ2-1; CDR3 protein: CASSISSYNEQFF; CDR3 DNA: TGTGCCAGTAGTATAAGCTCCTACAATGAGCAGTTCTTC
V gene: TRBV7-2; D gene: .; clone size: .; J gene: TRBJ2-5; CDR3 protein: CASIRDPGQETQYF; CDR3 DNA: TGTGCCAGCATCCGGGACCCCGGCCAAGAGACCCAGTACTTC
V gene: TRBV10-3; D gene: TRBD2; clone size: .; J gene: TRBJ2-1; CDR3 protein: CAISDRGGAHEQFF; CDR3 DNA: TGTGCCATCAGTGACCGCGGGGGGGCCCATGAGCAGTTCTTC
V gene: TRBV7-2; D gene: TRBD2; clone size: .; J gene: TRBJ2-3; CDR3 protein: CAFGIAGGPRDTQYF; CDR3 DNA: TGTGCCTTTGGGATAGCGGGAGGGCCGAGGGATACGCAGTATTTT
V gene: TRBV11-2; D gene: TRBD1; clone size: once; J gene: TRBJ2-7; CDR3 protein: CASSPWTGGGYEQYF; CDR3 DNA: TGTGCCAGCAGCCCCTGGACAGGGGGTGGGTACGAGCAGTACTTC
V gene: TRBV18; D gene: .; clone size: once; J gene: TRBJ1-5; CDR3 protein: CASSPGGNQPQHF; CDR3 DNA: TGTGCCAGCTCACCAGGGGGCAATCAGCCCCAGCATTTT
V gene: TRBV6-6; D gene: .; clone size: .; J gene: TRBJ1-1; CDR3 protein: CASSGHRNTEAFF; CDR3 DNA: TGTGCCAGCAGCGGACACAGGAACACTGAAGCTTTCTTT
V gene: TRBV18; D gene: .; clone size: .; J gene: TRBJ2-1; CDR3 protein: CASSPPSFLDEQFF; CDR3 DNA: TGTGCCAGCTCACCACCGAGTTTCCTTGATGAGCAGTTCTTC
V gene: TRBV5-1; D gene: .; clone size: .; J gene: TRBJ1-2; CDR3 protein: CASSLSAGADPTF; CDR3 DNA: TGCGCCAGCAGCTTGTCTGCAGGGGCGGATCCCACCTTC
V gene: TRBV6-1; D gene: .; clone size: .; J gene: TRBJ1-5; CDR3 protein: CAENNQPQHF; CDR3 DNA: TGTGCAGAGAACAATCAGCCCCAGCATTTT
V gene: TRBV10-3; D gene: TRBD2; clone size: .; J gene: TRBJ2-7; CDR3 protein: CAISDSGGSREQYF; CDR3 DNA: TGTGCCATCAGTGATTCGGGGGGGTCTCGCGAGCAGTACTTC
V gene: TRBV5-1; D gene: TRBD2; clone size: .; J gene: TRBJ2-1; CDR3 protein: CASSLRLSGGSNEQFF; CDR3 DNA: TGCGCCAGCAGCTTGAGATTAAGCGGGGGATCCAATGAGCAGTTCTTC
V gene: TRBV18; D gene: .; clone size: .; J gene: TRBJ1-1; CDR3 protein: CASSPGIGLIIMNTEAFF; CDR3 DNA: TGTGCCAGTTCGCCCGGAATTGGGCTCATCATCATGAACACTGAAGCTTTCTTT
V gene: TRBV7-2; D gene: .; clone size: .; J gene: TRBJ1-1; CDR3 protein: CASSSRGTEAFF; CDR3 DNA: TGTGCCAGCAGTTCAAGGGGCACTGAAGCTTTCTTT
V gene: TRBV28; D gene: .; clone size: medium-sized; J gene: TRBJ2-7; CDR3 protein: CASIKSDGVYEQYF; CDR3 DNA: TGTGCCAGCATCAAATCGGACGGAGTCTACGAGCAGTACTTC
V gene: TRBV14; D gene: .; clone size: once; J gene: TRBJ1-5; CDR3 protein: CASSQGAGEGQPQHF; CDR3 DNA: TGTGCCAGCAGCCAAGGGGCAGGGGAAGGCCAGCCCCAGCATTTT
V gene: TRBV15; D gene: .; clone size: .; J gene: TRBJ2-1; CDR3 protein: CATSSNTVNEQFF; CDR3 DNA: TGTGCCACCAGCAGTAACACCGTTAATGAGCAGTTCTTC
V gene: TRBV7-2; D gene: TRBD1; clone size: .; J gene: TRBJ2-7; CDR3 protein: CASSLEGQGSEYF; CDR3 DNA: TGTGCCAGCAGCTTAGAGGGACAGGGTTCGGAGTACTTC
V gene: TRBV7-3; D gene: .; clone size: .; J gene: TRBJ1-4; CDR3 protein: CASSLCRVGSATNEKLFF; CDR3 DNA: TGTGCCAGCAGCTTGTGCAGGGTCGGTTCAGCAACTAATGAAAAACTGTTTTTT
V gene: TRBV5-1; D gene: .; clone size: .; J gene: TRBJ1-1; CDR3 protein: CASSLLLGGGEAFF; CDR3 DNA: TGCGCCAGCAGCTTGTTATTGGGTGGGGGTGAAGCTTTCTTT
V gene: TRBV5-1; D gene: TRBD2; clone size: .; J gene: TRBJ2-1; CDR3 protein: CASSLGAGGPPAALF; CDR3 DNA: TGCGCCAGCAGCTTGGGAGCGGGAGGGCCGCCAGCGGCACTCTTC
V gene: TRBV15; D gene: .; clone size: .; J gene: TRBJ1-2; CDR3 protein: CATREGTHYGYTF; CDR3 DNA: TGTGCCACCAGGGAAGGGACGCACTATGGCTACACCTTC